Listed below are T cell receptor beta chains from one sample, sequenced in a study of blood T cell repertoires in COVID-19. Data came from immunoSEQ multiplex PCR; TCRdb stores just in-frame clones and leaves some out. The sample consists of around 150,000 clones, about 80% of them appearing once. Sequencing used peripheral blood. The receptors here all came from a woman older than 75 with acute or convalescent COVID-19. Both conserved end residues are trimmed from each CDR3. D genes are given only for firm matches.

J | D | length | V | CDR3
TRBJ2-1 | TRBD2 | 12 | TRBV5-1 | ASRLADSYNEQF
TRBJ2-1 | - | 12 | TRBV6-2/TRBV6-3 | ASSHRDFYNEQF
TRBJ2-1 | - | 13 | TRBV7-2 | ASSLEEGPYNEQF
TRBJ2-2 | - | 15 | TRBV7-9 | ASSPFHVGRRPGELF
TRBJ2-2 | - | 11 | TRBV7-9 | ASSLSGTGELF
TRBJ2-3 | - | 14 | TRBV5-1 | ASSLEASETTDTQY
TRBJ1-4 | TRBD1 | 14 | TRBV5-1 | ASSLHPGGNNEKLF
TRBJ2-1 | - | 13 | TRBV7-7 | ASSPQLQRANEQF
TRBJ2-7 | TRBD2 | 14 | TRBV10-3 | AISEGASGRAGEQY
TRBJ1-4 | TRBD1 | 10 | TRBV6-2/TRBV6-3 | ASSSGQQKLF
TRBJ1-2 | TRBD1 | 13 | TRBV24-1 | ATSDWTGDYYGYT
TRBJ2-7 | - | 14 | TRBV18 | ASSPTRAGTSYEQY
TRBJ2-2 | TRBD2 | 13 | TRBV7-2 | ASSQLAGAGGELF
TRBJ2-7 | TRBD1 | 13 | TRBV7-2 | ASSLDATGSREQY
TRBJ1-1 | TRBD1 | 10 | TRBV12-3/TRBV12-4 | ASSSGGTEAF
TRBJ2-4 | - | 15 | TRBV7-2 | ASSLFRGGDVKNIQY
TRBJ1-5 | - | 15 | TRBV2 | ASSEALRGLSNQPQH
TRBJ2-3 | TRBD2 | 16 | TRBV6-1 | ASSDRTDTSGARNTQY
TRBJ2-7 | TRBD2 | 14 | TRBV7-8 | ASSFGLAGETYEQY
TRBJ1-2 | TRBD1 | 12 | TRBV5-1 | ASSWDRPSGGYT
TRBJ1-1 | TRBD1 | 12 | TRBV7-9 | ASSLQGELTEAF
TRBJ1-1 | - | 12 | TRBV15 | ATSRSAMNTEAF
TRBJ1-1 | - | 13 | TRBV6-5 | ASIFNGATITEAF
TRBJ2-3 | TRBD1 | 15 | TRBV7-9 | ASSLRPRQGSTDTQY
TRBJ2-1 | TRBD2 | 15 | TRBV9 | ASSVELAGGSYNEQF